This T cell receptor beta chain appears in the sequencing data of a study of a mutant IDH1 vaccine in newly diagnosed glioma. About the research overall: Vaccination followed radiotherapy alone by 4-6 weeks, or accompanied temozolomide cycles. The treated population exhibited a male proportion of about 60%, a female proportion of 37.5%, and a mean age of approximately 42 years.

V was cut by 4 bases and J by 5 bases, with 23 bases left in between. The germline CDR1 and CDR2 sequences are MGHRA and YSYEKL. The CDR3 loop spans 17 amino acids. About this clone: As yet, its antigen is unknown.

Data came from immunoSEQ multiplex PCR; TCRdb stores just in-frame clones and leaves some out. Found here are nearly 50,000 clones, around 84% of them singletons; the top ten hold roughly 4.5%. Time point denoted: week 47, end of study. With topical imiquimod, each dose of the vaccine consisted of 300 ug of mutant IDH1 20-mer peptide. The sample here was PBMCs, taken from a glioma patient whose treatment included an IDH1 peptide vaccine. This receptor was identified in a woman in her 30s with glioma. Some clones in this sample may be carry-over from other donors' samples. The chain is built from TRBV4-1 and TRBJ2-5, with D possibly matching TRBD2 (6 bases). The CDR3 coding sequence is TGCGCCAGCAGCCCTCTCCAACTCAAAACTAGCTCGGAGACCCAGTACTTC. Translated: CASSPLQLKTSSETQYF.